These 20 T cell receptor beta chains were all obtained from the same sample, sequenced in a study of radiation and T cells in renal cell carcinoma. Noted time point: blood 2 weeks post-SBRT. Stated treatment: 15 Gy SBRT to primary tumor, nephrectomy 4 weeks later. Only in-frame clones appear in the TCRdb table, and some are missing; sequencing was by immunoSEQ multiplex PCR. The sample includes about 130,000 clones, approximately 90% seen only once; the top ten take 5% to 6%. This specimen consisted of blood, obtained from a patient whose treatment included radiotherapy and nephrectomy. These receptors came from a woman aged 70-85 years with renal cell carcinoma.

The chain joins TRBV9 to TRBJ2-1; 10 bases fit TRBD2. Germline V gene lookup returns CDR1 SGDLS and CDR2 YYNGEE. With 0 bases clipped from V and 2 bases from J, the junction kept 5 bases outside the gene matches. The CDR3 extends over 17 amino acids. This CDR3 is CASSVGSLAGAYNEQFF. For the CDR3, the DNA is TGTGCCAGCAGCGTAGGTTCGCTAGCGGGGGCCTACAATGAGCAGTTCTTC.

The V gene is TRBV29-1, the J gene TRBJ2-1; D is undetermined. V lost 6 bases to trimming and J lost 10 bases, with 19 bases between them. The CDR3 covers 13 residues. The germline V gene encodes CDR1 SQVTM and CDR2 ANQGSEA. CDR3 amino acids: CSVPGTPMEEQFF. The CDR3 DNA is TGCAGCGTCCCGGGTACACCTATGGAGGAGCAGTTCTTC.

Points on this clone: Other DNA sequences in this specimen translate into the identical CDR3. The CDR3: CASSSTYEQYF. The CDR3 DNA sequence: TGTGCCAGCAGCTCAACCTACGAGCAGTACTTC. The chain employs TRBV7-9 and TRBJ2-7; D unresolved. Germline CDR1 is SEHNR and CDR2 is FQNEAQ (reference sequence). Trimming removed 4 bases from V and 2 bases from J, with 3 bases in between. This CDR3 has 11 amino acids.

This clone was counted between two and nine times. This chain links TRBV4-3 with TRBJ2-3; D perhaps matches TRBD2 (5 bases). The V gene's germline CDR1 is LGHNA and CDR2 YSLEER. The CDR3 totals 16 residues. The ends were cut back, 1 base at V and 0 bases at J, with 11 bases in the middle. The CDR3 DNA sequence: TGCGCCAGCAGCCAAGGCAGCCTAGCTAGCACAGATACGCAGTATTTT. This codes for CASSQGSLASTDTQYF.

The V gene is TRBV6-5, the J gene TRBJ2-3; no reliable D call. Trimming took off 4 bases at V and 6 bases at J, with 5 bases between the two ends. This CDR3 region has 11 residues. In germline, CDR1 is MNHEY, CDR2 SVGAGI. CDR3 sequence: CASSFLDTQYF. CDR3 coding DNA: TGTGCCAGCAGTTTTCTCGATACGCAGTATTTT.

The sample holds one count of this clone. V and J are TRBV29-1 and TRBJ2-6, with 10 bases lining up with TRBD1. CDR3 length equals 22 residues. Trimming took 4 bases from V and 2 from J; bases not matched to a gene: 23. Per germline, CDR1 SQVTM and CDR2 ANQGSEA. The CDR3: CSVVSGFTRDRGSGAGANVLTF. In nucleotides, the CDR3 is TGCAGCGTTGTATCAGGATTTACCCGGGACAGGGGTTCAGGGGCTGGGGCCAACGTCCTGACTTTC.

The rearrangement uses TRBV25-1 and TRBJ2-2; D is possibly TRBD2 (6 bases). The CDR3 is 15 residues long. CDR1 MGHDK and CDR2 SYGVNS come from the germline V gene. Trimming cost V 4 bases and J 0 bases, with 9 bases left between them. CDR3 nucleotides: TGTGCCAGCAGTGTGGGGGGATCGAACACCGGGGAGCTGTTTTTT. Protein product: CASSVGGSNTGELFF.

The V call is TRBV7-9, the J call TRBJ2-3; D is perhaps TRBD1 (6 bases). V was trimmed by 2 bases and J by 2 bases, leaving 8 bases between them. The germline V gene has CDR1 SEHNR and CDR2 FQNEAQ (reference sequence). The CDR3 has 14 residues. In DNA, the CDR3 is TGTGCCAGCAGCTTAACAGGGAACACAGATACGCAGTATTTT. Its translation is CASSLTGNTDTQYF.

This chain uses TRBV10-1 with TRBJ1-2; a possible D gene is TRBD1 (5 bases). The CDR3 spans 18 residues. Germline V gives CDR1 WNHNN, CDR2 SYGVQD (reference sequence). Trimming stripped 8 bases from V and 6 bases from J, with 31 bases between. The CDR3 protein is CASGQRRGEGVRMDGYTF. CDR3 in DNA: TGCGCCAGCGGCCAAAGGAGGGGAGAGGGAGTGAGAATGGATGGCTACACCTTC.

The rearrangement uses TRBV2 and TRBJ2-1; 9 bases line up with TRBD2. The CDR3 consists of 15 residues. Germline CDR1 SNHLY, CDR2 FYNNEI. J lost 3 bases, V lost 4 bases, and 4 bases had no gene match. The CDR3, as DNA: TGTGCCAGCAGTGGGCTAGCGGGGCTCTACAATGAGCAGTTCTTC. This gives the protein CASSGLAGLYNEQFF.

The chain uses TRBV12-5 and TRBJ1-2, with D hard to call. The V and J ends lost 3 bases and 8 bases respectively, with 16 bases between them. The germline CDR1 and CDR2 sequences are LGHNT and FRNRAP. The length of the CDR3 is 14 residues. The CDR3 nucleotides read TGTGCTAGTGGTTTCCTGGAGGGTAACTCCGGCTACACCTTC. As protein: CASGFLEGNSGYTF.

The genes are TRBV29-1 and TRBJ2-3; 9 bases fit TRBD2. Germline loops: CDR1 SQVTM, CDR2 ANQGSEA. The V and J ends lost 7 bases and 3 bases, in that order; junction bases with no gene match: 5. The CDR3 is made up of 13 amino acids. The CDR3 loop is CSAALAGTDTQYF. DNA of the CDR3: TGCAGCGCAGCACTAGCGGGTACAGATACGCAGTATTTT.

The chain joins TRBV29-1 to TRBJ2-4; 8 nucleotides match TRBD1. This CDR3 region has 14 residues. J gave up 1 base and V 5 bases, and 4 bases lay outside the gene matches. Germline loops: CDR1 SQVTM, CDR2 ANQGSEA. CDR3 sequence: CSVRTGMAKNIQYF. Here the CDR3 DNA reads TGCAGCGTTCGGACAGGGATGGCCAAAAACATTCAGTACTTC.

The rearrangement uses TRBV5-5 and TRBJ2-3; 8 nucleotides match TRBD2. The CDR3 is made up of 17 amino acids. Germline V gene data show CDR1 as SGHKS and CDR2 as YYEKEE (reference sequence). The junction had 11 bases not matched to a gene; V was cut back by 4 bases and J by 1 base. Written as DNA, the CDR3 is TGTGCCAGCAGCCCGCCGTCGGGAGGGGTGGGCACAGATACGCAGTATTTT. Amino acids: CASSPPSGGVGTDTQYF.

This clone was counted between two and nine times. The rearrangement links TRBV10-3 to TRBJ1-6; 10 positions agree with TRBD1. The germline V gene has CDR1 ENHRY and CDR2 SYGVKD. Trimming at V came to 6 bases and at J to 5 bases, leaving 1 base not matched to a gene. The CDR3 is 14 residues long. In DNA, the CDR3 is TGTGCCATCAGGGGGACAGGGGATAATTCACCCCTCCACTTT. Translated: CAIRGTGDNSPLHF.

This chain uses TRBV7-3 with TRBJ1-1; TRBD1 matches at 7 bases. The V gene's germline CDR1 is SGHTA and CDR2 FQGTGA. This CDR3 contains 13 residues. V shed 6 bases and J 6 bases; nucleotides not matched to a gene: 7. In nucleotides, the CDR3 is TGTGCCAGCAGGGGAGAGGGGGCAGCTGAAGCTTTCTTT. It translates to CASRGEGAAEAFF.

The chain has TRBV13 and TRBJ2-4; no firm D call. Per germline, CDR1 PRHDT and CDR2 FYEKMQ (reference sequence). Between the trimmed V and J ends, which lost 3 bases and 2 bases, there was a span of 17 bases. This CDR3 region has 17 residues. This CDR3 reads CASSFNKGKRSKNIQYF. CDR3 coding DNA: TGTGCCAGCAGCTTCAATAAGGGAAAACGCTCCAAAAACATTCAGTACTTC.

This clone was recorded a few times. V and J are TRBV30 and TRBJ1-1, with a possible D match to TRBD1 (5 bases). V shed 1 base and J shed 7 bases, with 10 bases lying between them. The CDR3 has 12 amino acids. Germline CDR1 and CDR2: GTSNPN and SVGIG (reference sequence). CDR3 in amino acids: CAWSGDGGEAFF. The CDR3 bases are TGTGCCTGGAGTGGGGACGGAGGTGAAGCTTTCTTT.

This chain uses TRBV21-1 with TRBJ2-7; TRBD1, as called in the table, went unchecked against the DNA. TRBV21-1 is recorded as a pseudogene. CDR3 length equals 15 residues. CDR3 sequence: CASSNSARGSHEQYF. The CDR3 bases are TGTGCCAGCAGCAATTCCGCCAGGGGCTCCCACGAGCAGTACTTC.

The chain carries TRBV19 and TRBJ1-5; D not resolved. V lost 8 bases and J lost 4, with 15 bases in between. Germline CDR1 reads LNHDA; CDR2 reads SQIVND (reference sequence). This CDR3 spans 14 amino acids. The DNA for the CDR3 is TGTGCCAGTTCTGGTGAGGGAAGGAATCAGCCCCAGCATTTT. The encoded protein is CASSGEGRNQPQHF.